Below are 14 T cell receptor beta chains sequenced from a single sample in a study of blood T cell repertoires in COVID-19 (dated by TCRdb to 2020 to 2021). Libraries were built with the immunoSEQ multiplex PCR assay. TCRdb provides this immuneACCESS table in a form limited to in-frame rearrangements. Some clones are lacking; in checked studies, under half of them reflect an unresolved V gene, and why the rest are absent is not known. A total of 270,000 or so clones appear in this sample, approximately 81% of them only once. The ten biggest clones cover 3.1% of the sample. Sequenced sample: peripheral blood. These receptors were collected from a woman aged 18-29 years with acute or convalescent COVID-19.

V usage is TRBV2 and J usage is TRBJ1-5, with D uncertain. CDR3 length: 14 amino acids. The V gene's germline CDR1 is SNHLY and CDR2 FYNNEI. Deletions cut 3 bases from V and 4 bases from J, with 10 bases between. CDR3 DNA: TGTGCCAGCAGTGAGCGGCAGAGAAATCAGCCCCAGCATTTT. It encodes CASSERQRNQPQHF.

This clone was observed at least ten times. V usage is TRBV5-1 and J usage is TRBJ1-1, with unresolved D. The germline V gene has CDR1 SGHRS and CDR2 YFSETQ. The CDR3 runs to 15 residues. V lost 0 bases and J lost 2, with 11 bases in between. The CDR3 nucleotides are TGCGCCAGCAGCTTGGGTTCCGGGGATAACACTGAAGCTTTCTTT. This encodes CASSLGSGDNTEAFF.

The rearrangement links TRBV7-3 to TRBJ2-1, with 8 bases fitting TRBD1. Per the germline V gene, CDR1 is SGHTA and CDR2 is FQGTGA. There are 14 residues in the CDR3. V lost 3 bases and J lost 9; bases outside the gene matches: 7. CDR3 bases: TGTGCCAGCAGCTTCCGGGACAGGTCGGGTGAGCAGTTCTTC. Translated, it gives CASSFRDRSGEQFF.

The genes are TRBV12-5 and TRBJ2-5; the match to TRBD2 covers 10 bases. The germline CDR1 and CDR2 sequences are LGHNT and FRNRAP. Germline trimming cut 0 bases from V and 3 bases from J; bases unmatched to any gene: 10. CDR3 length equals 18 residues. CDR3 sequence reads: CASGLVIRTSGREETQYF. In DNA, the CDR3 is TGTGCTAGTGGTTTGGTAATCCGGACTAGCGGACGAGAAGAGACCCAGTACTTC.

V and J are TRBV18 and TRBJ2-3; perhaps TRBD1 as D (5 bases). Germline V CDR1 and CDR2: KGHSH, LQKENI. This CDR3 has 14 residues. V was trimmed by 6 bases and J by 1 base, leaving 11 bases between them. The CDR3 region is CASSDRGGTDTQYF. Written as DNA, the CDR3 is TGTGCCAGCTCCGATAGGGGCGGCACAGATACGCAGTATTTT.

The chain combines TRBV30 with TRBJ1-1, with TRBD1 matching over 9 bases. Germline V gene sequence: CDR1 GTSNPN, CDR2 SVGIG (reference sequence). This CDR3 has 13 residues. The V and J ends lost 8 bases and 9 bases, in that order; junction bases with no gene match: 13. The CDR3 nucleotides are TGTGCCGGACGTGGACAGGGGTTAGCGAAAGCTTTCTTT. It translates to CAGRGQGLAKAFF.

The rearrangement links TRBV6-5 to TRBJ1-3; 7 positions agree with TRBD1. The germline V gene has CDR1 MNHEY and CDR2 SVGAGI. Losses at the gene ends were 6 bases for V and 4 bases for J; bases not matched to a gene: 6. The CDR3 is 14 residues long. CDR3: CASRETGRGNTIYF. The CDR3 bases are TGTGCCAGCAGAGAGACAGGGAGGGGAAACACCATATATTTT.

This chain joins TRBV11-2 and TRBJ1-1; TRBD1 aligns across 8 bases. The germline V gene encodes CDR1 SGHAT and CDR2 FQNNGV. There are 14 residues in the CDR3. V was clipped by 2 bases and J by 8 bases; unmatched bases: 7. DNA of the CDR3: TGTGCCAGCAGCTTAACCCGGACAGGGCTGGAAGCTTTCTTT. Translation gives CASSLTRTGLEAFF.

The rearrangement links TRBV15 to TRBJ2-4, with D perhaps TRBD2 (6 bases). The CDR3 runs to 14 residues. Trimming pared 1 base from V and 7 bases from J, leaving 11 bases between. Looked up from germline, CDR1 is LNHNV and CDR2 is YYDKDF (reference sequence). CDR3 region: CATSRAGVRNIQYF. Written as DNA, the CDR3 is TGTGCCACCAGCAGAGCGGGGGTTCGGAACATTCAGTACTTC.

V usage is TRBV19 and J usage is TRBJ2-5, with no clear D. Germline V gives CDR1 LNHDA, CDR2 SQIVND (reference sequence). The CDR3 spans 12 residues. Deletions cut 3 bases from V and 10 bases from J, with 12 bases between. This CDR3 reads CASSISGADQYF. As DNA, the CDR3 is TGTGCCAGTAGTATCTCTGGTGCGGACCAGTACTTC.

V usage is TRBV5-4 and J usage is TRBJ2-7; tentatively, D is TRBD2 (5 bases). The CDR3 is 16 amino acids. Germline lookup yields CDR1 SGHNT and CDR2 YYREEE (reference sequence). V was trimmed by 4 bases and J by 3 bases, leaving 20 bases between them. The CDR3 region is CASSVLDTGNYYEQYF. DNA for the CDR3: TGTGCCAGCAGCGTTTTAGACACCGGGAACTACTACGAGCAGTACTTC.

CDR3 residues: CASSRYREQPQHF. The CDR3 DNA sequence: TGTGCCAGCAGTCGATATAGGGAGCAGCCCCAGCATTTT. V and J are TRBV12-3 or TRBV12-4 and TRBJ1-5; D is undetermined. This CDR3 is 13 amino acids long. The V and J ends lost 5 bases and 7 bases respectively, with 12 bases between them.

This chain joins TRBV7-9 and TRBJ2-1; 8 bases map to TRBD1. V shed 2 bases and J 7 bases; nucleotides not matched to a gene: 4. This CDR3 is built from 14 residues. In germline, CDR1 is SEHNR, CDR2 FQNEAQ (reference sequence). In DNA form, the CDR3 reads TGTGCCAGCAGCTTATGGACAGGGACGAATGAGCAGTTCTTC. This sequence encodes CASSLWTGTNEQFF. Complete variable domain (other parts from reference TRBV7-9 and TRBJ2-1): DTGVSQNPRHKITKRGQNVTFRCDPISEHNRLYWYRQTLGQGPEFLTYFQNEAQLEKSRLLSDRFSAERPKGSFSTLEIQRTEQGDSAMYLCASSLWTGTNEQFFGPGTRLTVL.

This clone was seen a handful of times. Other DNA sequences in this specimen translate into the identical CDR3. This chain joins TRBV5-1 and TRBJ2-1, with a tentative D call TRBD2 (5 bases). This CDR3 comprises 12 residues. Germline CDR1 and CDR2: SGHRS and YFSETQ. Trimming pared 0 bases from V and 8 bases from J, leaving 6 bases between. The CDR3 region has the DNA TGCGCCAGCAGCTTGGCCGGGGATGAGCAGTTCTTC. Protein: CASSLAGDEQFF.